One sample yielded the 28 T cell receptor beta chains listed below, sequenced in a study of T-cell reconstitution after alpha-beta-depleted transplantation in children. During its preparation, the TCRbeta library received unique molecular identifiers. From the PCR reads, TCRdb called clonotypes with MiXCR, one entry per CDR3 protein. The sample includes 670,000 or so distinct CDR3 sequences, around 12% seen only once; the top ten take 0.79%. Material: PBMCs, obtained before TCRalphabeta/CD19-depleted stem cell transplant. The receptor set was obtained from a girl aged 2-10 years with congenital amegakaryocytic thrombocytopenia, due to receive a stem cell transplant.

In the case of this clonotype: A much larger clone sits a single nucleotide away, making a read error possible. This chain links TRBV29-1 with TRBJ1-3; D might be TRBD1 (6 bases). In germline, CDR1 is SQVTM, CDR2 ANQGSEA. The CDR3 totals 15 residues. V shed 5 bases and J shed 4 bases, with 18 bases lying between them. The CDR3 bases are TGCAGCGTTCACGAATCCAGGGGAGCAGGAAACACCATATATTTT. As protein: CSVHESRGAGNTIYF.

A word on this clonotype: This clone may be a read error of a much larger clone one base away. The gene calls are TRBV29-1 and TRBJ2-2; D is ambiguous. Germline V CDR1 and CDR2: SQVTM, ANQGSEA. The CDR3 contains 12 residues. V lost 3 bases and J lost 6, with 8 bases in between. For the CDR3, the DNA is TGCAGCGTTGATGTCCGTCCCGGGGAGCTGTTTTTT. Its protein product is CSVDVRPGELFF.

This clonotype has ten or more counts. The CDR3 sequence is CASSLGDFNEQFF. The CDR3 bases are TGCGCCAGCAGCTTGGGGGACTTCAATGAGCAGTTCTTC. The chain couples TRBV5-1 to TRBJ2-1, with D possibly being TRBD2 (6 bases). The CDR3 runs 13 residues. From germline, CDR1 is SGHRS and CDR2 YFSETQ. The V end lost 0 bases, the J end lost 6 bases, and 7 bases lay between the germline ends.

In this sample, this clonotype turned up a few times. This sequence joins TRBV5-5 and TRBJ2-1; 7 bases map to TRBD2. CDR3 length: 16 residues. V gave up 1 base and J gave up 2 bases; unmatched junction bases: 6. Germline V lookup: CDR1 SGHKS, CDR2 YYEKEE (reference sequence). CDR3 loop: CASSLYAGAPYNEQFF. CDR3 coding DNA: TGTGCCAGCAGCTTGTACGCGGGAGCCCCCTACAATGAGCAGTTCTTC.

This clonotype showed up just a few times. The V gene is TRBV15, the J gene TRBJ2-5; unclear D gene. V was pared by 3 bases and J by 0 bases, with 5 bases between. The CDR3 extends over 13 amino acids. Germline V gives CDR1 LNHNV, CDR2 YYDKDF (reference sequence). CDR3 sequence (DNA): TGTGCCACCAGCAGCGAGCACCAAGAGACCCAGTACTTC. Protein product: CATSSEHQETQYF.

The chain carries TRBV3-1 and TRBJ2-3; D call uncertain. The V gene lost 1 base and the J gene lost 1 base, with 6 bases spanning the gap. CDR1 is LGHDT and CDR2 is YNNKEL in the germline V gene (reference sequence). The CDR3 is 14 residues long. The CDR3 here is CASSQAGGTDTQYF. The CDR3 bases are TGTGCCAGCAGCCAAGCCGGAGGCACAGATACGCAGTATTTT.

The V call is TRBV5-5, the J call TRBJ2-1; 10 positions agree with TRBD1. The CDR3 covers 13 residues. Per germline, CDR1 SGHKS and CDR2 YYEKEE (reference sequence). V dropped 5 bases and J dropped 14; count of bases not matched to a gene: 10. DNA for the CDR3: TGTGCCAGCAGGGACAGGGGGTTAGGCGGCGAGTTCTTC. Protein product: CASRDRGLGGEFF.

This clonotype was recorded a few times. V is TRBV2 and J is TRBJ2-1; 7 nucleotides agree with TRBD2. The CDR3 is made up of 15 amino acids. Trimming at V came to 2 bases and at J to 7 bases, leaving 8 bases not matched to a gene. The germline gives CDR1 SNHLY, CDR2 FYNNEI. DNA of the CDR3: TGTGCCAGCAGTGAAATTGGCGGGAGTGGAAATGAGCAGTTCTTC. Residues: CASSEIGGSGNEQFF.

In its sample, this clonotype was seen many times. The chain uses TRBV5-1 and TRBJ2-1, with D possibly TRBD2 on 6 matching bases. The CDR3 contains 15 residues. The germline V and J ends were trimmed by 3 bases and 0 bases, with 10 bases remaining between them. CDR1 and CDR2 (germline): SGHRS, YFSETQ. The CDR3 sequence is CASSSGTRSYNEQFF. DNA of the CDR3: TGCGCCAGCAGCTCCGGGACTCGCTCCTACAATGAGCAGTTCTTC. The whole variable domain, filled in from reference TRBV5-1 and TRBJ2-1, reads KAGVTQTPRYLIKTRGQQVTLSCSPISGHRSVSWYQQTPGQGLQFLFEYFSETQRNKGNFPGRFSGRQFSNSRSEMNVSTLELGDSALYLCASSSGTRSYNEQFFGPGTRLTVL.

V usage is TRBV7-9 and J usage is TRBJ2-3; D uncertain. V lost 0 bases to trimming and J lost 10 bases, with 8 bases between them. Per germline, CDR1 SEHNR and CDR2 FQNEAQ (reference sequence). CDR3 length: 12 residues. DNA for the CDR3: TGTGCCAGCAGCTTAGCCCATCCCCCGCAGTATTTT. It codes for CASSLAHPPQYF.

The chain combines TRBV7-6 with TRBJ1-3; maybe TRBD1 (5 bases). The CDR3 loop spans 16 amino acids. Trimming left V 3 bases short and J 0 bases short, with 12 bases between. Germline V gene sequence: CDR1 SGHVS, CDR2 FNYEAQ. As DNA, the CDR3 is TGTGCCAGCAGCTTGGAGGGACCCTACTCTGGAAACACCATATATTTT. This gives the protein CASSLEGPYSGNTIYF.

This clonotype was observed at least ten times. The chain carries TRBV28 and TRBJ1-4; possible D gene TRBD1, 6 bases. The CDR3 runs 14 residues. Trimming took 5 bases from V and 2 from J, leaving 9 bases between them. Germline V gene data show CDR1 as MDHEN and CDR2 as SYDVKM. The CDR3 reads CASSRQGTNEKLFF. In DNA, the CDR3 is TGTGCCAGCAGTCGTCAGGGGACTAATGAAAAACTGTTTTTT.

This clonotype was counted ten times or more. The chain carries TRBV20-1 and TRBJ2-7; no reliable D call. The V end was cut by 3 bases, the J end by 2 bases, with 17 bases between. Germline V CDR1 and CDR2: DFQATT, SNEGSKA (reference sequence). CDR3 length equals 15 residues. The CDR3 here is CSARLPLGSTYEQYF. CDR3 coding DNA: TGCAGTGCTAGGCTCCCGTTGGGCAGTACCTACGAGCAGTACTTC.

The chain combines TRBV4-1 with TRBJ2-1, with a weak D call TRBD1 (6 bases). The germline gives CDR1 MGHRA, CDR2 YSYEKL. Trimming pared 8 bases from V and 6 bases from J, leaving 20 bases between. This CDR3 region has 15 residues. Written as DNA, the CDR3 is TGCGCCAGCGGACTTGGGGGCGGCGTTCCCAATGAGCAGTTCTTC. This translates into CASGLGGGVPNEQFF.

The sample holds many counts of this clonotype. The gene calls are TRBV12-3 or TRBV12-4 and TRBJ1-2, with D unclear. V lost 7 bases, J lost 6 bases, and 15 bases lay in between. This CDR3 is built from 13 residues. The CDR3 bases are TGTGCCAGCACCTTGAAGGGTTCCGATGGCTACACCTTC. Its translation is CASTLKGSDGYTF.

The sample holds many counts of this clonotype. The rearrangement links TRBV5-1 to TRBJ1-2; possibly TRBD1 for D (6 bases). The CDR3 sequence is 15 residues long. Germline CDR1 reads SGHRS; CDR2 reads YFSETQ. Between the trimmed V and J ends, which lost 1 base and 8 bases, there was a span of 18 bases. CDR3 in amino acids: CASSLFGQKGEGYTF. As DNA, the CDR3 is TGCGCCAGCAGCTTGTTCGGACAGAAGGGAGAGGGCTACACCTTC.

This chain connects TRBV29-1 to TRBJ2-7; 7 nucleotides agree with TRBD2. The CDR3 covers 14 residues. Losses at the gene ends were 1 base for V and 2 bases for J; bases not matched to a gene: 5. Looked up from germline, CDR1 is SQVTM and CDR2 is ANQGSEA. The CDR3 DNA sequence: TGCAGCGTTGAAGTAGAAGGGAGGGCCTACGAGCAGTACTTC. This encodes CSVEVEGRAYEQYF.

J is TRBJ2-7 and V is TRBV15, with TRBD1 matching 9 bases. Germline V gene lookup returns CDR1 LNHNV and CDR2 YYDKDF (reference sequence). V dropped 2 bases and J dropped 2; count of bases not matched to a gene: 7. The CDR3 runs to 16 residues. Written as DNA, the CDR3 is TGTGCCACCAGCAGACTCACACGGGACAGGGCCTACGAGCAGTACTTC. It codes for CATSRLTRDRAYEQYF.

This clonotype was observed a handful of times. This rearrangement joins TRBV7-9 to TRBJ2-1; D might be TRBD2 (6 bases). The V end was cut by 3 bases, the J end by 5 bases, with 14 bases between. Germline values: CDR1 SEHNR, CDR2 FQNEAQ (reference sequence). The CDR3 runs to 15 residues. CDR3 coding DNA: TGTGCCAGCAGCTTTACTACTAGCCCCCACAATGAGCAGTTCTTC. This gives the protein CASSFTTSPHNEQFF.

This clonotype was recorded many times. The chain combines TRBV12-3 or TRBV12-4 with TRBJ2-1; D is unclear. V was shortened by 4 bases and J by 11 bases, with 15 bases between the two germline ends. This CDR3 is built from 13 residues. The CDR3 DNA sequence: TGTGCCAGCAGTTCCCTAAGGACGGATAAGCAGTTCTTC. Protein product: CASSSLRTDKQFF.

The DNA of the CDR3 is TGCGCCAACGACCCGGGAGGGAAAAAGGGCGAGCAGTACTTC. Residues: CANDPGGKKGEQYF. The V and J genes are TRBV5-1 and TRBJ2-7, with 8 bases that match TRBD2. The trim removed 9 bases at V and 6 bases at J, leaving 14 bases unmatched. Germline CDR1 reads SGHRS; CDR2 reads YFSETQ. The length of the CDR3 is 14 residues.

This clonotype came up many times. The rearrangement links TRBV5-1 to TRBJ2-1, with 9 positions matching TRBD2. The germline CDR1 and CDR2 sequences are SGHRS and YFSETQ. The CDR3 totals 17 residues. V gave up 4 bases and J gave up 8 bases; unmatched junction bases: 16. The CDR3 DNA reads as TGCGCCAGCAGCAAGGGGCTCTGGGCTAGCGGGATGGATGAGCAGTTCTTC. It yields the protein CASSKGLWASGMDEQFF.

The chain couples TRBV20-1 to TRBJ1-1, with unresolved D. CDR1 and CDR2 from the germline V gene are DFQATT and SNEGSKA (reference sequence). This CDR3 comprises 12 residues. V lost 3 bases and J 1 base, leaving 6 bases between the germline ends. The CDR3 nucleotides are TGCAGTGCTAGGTCTCAGAACACTGAAGCTTTCTTT. As protein: CSARSQNTEAFF.

The rearrangement uses TRBV5-1 and TRBJ2-1; 8 bases align to TRBD2. Germline CDR1 reads SGHRS; CDR2 reads YFSETQ. The CDR3 is made up of 15 amino acids. With 9 bases clipped from V and 6 bases from J, the junction kept 14 bases outside the gene matches. The CDR3 is CATNPGLVSGNEQFF. The CDR3 region has the DNA TGCGCCACCAATCCGGGACTAGTTTCCGGCAATGAGCAGTTCTTC.

As DNA, the CDR3 is TGTGCCAGCAGCCGCGGGACTAGCGGGACCGATGAGCAGTTCTTC. Protein sequence: CASSRGTSGTDEQFF. The rearrangement joins TRBV7-9 to TRBJ2-1, with TRBD2 matching 13 bases. CDR1 is SEHNR and CDR2 is FQNEAQ in the germline V gene (reference sequence). Losses at the gene ends were 5 bases for V and 8 bases for J; bases not matched to a gene: 6. This CDR3 has 15 residues.

This clonotype was observed a few times. V and J are TRBV28 and TRBJ2-1, with 12 bases identical to TRBD2. The CDR3 length is 17 residues. CDR1 is MDHEN, CDR2 SYDVKM, per germline. Trimming at V came to 3 bases and at J to 7 bases, leaving 10 bases not matched to a gene. The CDR3 DNA is TGTGCCAGCAGTTTTCTCTCTCTAGCGGGAGGGCCGAATGAGCAGTTCTTC. This gives the protein CASSFLSLAGGPNEQFF.

This clonotype showed up many times. The gene calls are TRBV5-1 and TRBJ1-1; D is ambiguous. In germline, CDR1 is SGHRS, CDR2 YFSETQ. The CDR3 consists of 13 residues. V was shortened by 5 bases and J by 1 base, with 9 bases between the two germline ends. Here the CDR3 reads CASRAISNTEAFF. The CDR3 nucleotides are TGCGCCAGCAGAGCGATTTCGAACACTGAAGCTTTCTTT.

This clonotype was seen ten or more times. The chain has TRBV12-3 or TRBV12-4 and TRBJ1-5; D not resolved. V lost 1 base, J lost 7 bases, and 5 bases lay in between. The CDR3 length is 12 residues. CDR3 bases: TGTGCCAGCAGTTTAGGTGAACAGCCCCAGCATTTT. As protein: CASSLGEQPQHF.